A single sample is the source of the 21 T cell receptor beta chains below, sequenced in a study of OX40 agonist ivuxolimab in advanced cancers. Measured with immunoSEQ multiplex PCR; TCRdb has only the in-frame clones, and not every one. The sample contains more than 100,000 clones, 90% of which appear only once. Sample: CD4+ or CD8+ T cells sorted from blood, taken in a trial of the OX40 agonist ivuxolimab. These receptor sequences come from an adult with an advanced solid tumor such as melanoma, head and neck, liver or kidney cancer.

In nucleotides, the CDR3 is TGTGCCAGCAGCTCCGGACAGCACGAAAAACTGTTTTTT. It is translated as CASSSGQHEKLFF. The chain links TRBV28 to TRBJ1-4; perhaps TRBD1 as D (6 bases). Trimming shortened V by 6 bases and J by 8 bases, and 13 bases separated the two germline ends. The CDR3 contains 13 residues. CDR1 is MDHEN, CDR2 SYDVKM, per germline. The variable domain in full, completed from reference TRBV28 and TRBJ1-4, reads DVKVTQSSRYLVKRTGEKVFLECVQDMDHENMFWYRQDPGLGLRLIYFSYDVKMKEKGDIPEGYSVSREKKERFSLILESASTNQTSMYLCASSSGQHEKLFFGSGTQLSVL.

This sequence joins TRBV27 and TRBJ2-5; TRBD1 matches 7 bases. The CDR3 has 16 residues. J gave up 3 bases and V 4 bases, and 11 bases lay outside the gene matches. Looked up from germline, CDR1 is MNHEY and CDR2 is SMNVEV (reference sequence). The CDR3 here is CASSSYRGTGEETQYF. CDR3 nucleotides: TGTGCCAGCAGTTCATACAGGGGTACGGGTGAAGAGACCCAGTACTTC.

This clone is a singleton in its sample. This sequence joins TRBV6-5 and TRBJ2-2, with D possibly TRBD1 on 5 matching bases. The CDR3 is made up of 15 amino acids. Germline CDR1 is MNHEY and CDR2 is SVGAGI. The V end lost 3 bases, the J end lost 6 bases, and 14 bases lay between the germline ends. CDR3: CASSYRSDKPGELFF. CDR3 DNA sequence: TGTGCCAGCAGTTATCGGTCGGACAAGCCCGGGGAGCTGTTTTTT.

This chain connects TRBV4-2 to TRBJ2-7; no reliable D call. Germline CDR1 and CDR2: LGHNA and YNFKEQ. This CDR3 is built from 15 residues. V shed 0 bases and J shed 9 bases, with 18 bases lying between them. As DNA, the CDR3 is TGTGCCAGCAGCCAAGATTTTGCCAGGCCCTCTGGGCAGTACTTC. Protein: CASSQDFARPSGQYF.

The chain has TRBV6-5 and TRBJ2-1; D might be TRBD1 (6 bases). V was clipped by 0 bases and J by 7 bases, with 13 bases between them. This CDR3 is built from 15 residues. Germline V gene lookup returns CDR1 MNHEY and CDR2 SVGAGI. The CDR3 sequence: CASSYSGGTVNEQFF. The CDR3 coding sequence is TGTGCCAGCAGTTACTCAGGGGGAACGGTTAATGAGCAGTTCTTC.

The V and J genes are TRBV11-2 and TRBJ1-5; the match to TRBD1 covers 8 bases. The length of the CDR3 is 14 residues. Germline CDR1 SGHAT, CDR2 FQNNGV. V dropped 5 bases and J dropped 4; count of bases not matched to a gene: 4. The CDR3 nucleotides read TGTGCCAGCAGCCCGAACAGGGGGAATCAGCCCCAGCATTTT. Translating gives CASSPNRGNQPQHF.

The rearrangement links TRBV5-6 to TRBJ2-1; 13 positions match TRBD2. V lost 3 bases and J lost 9; bases outside the gene matches: 9. Germline V gives CDR1 SGHDT, CDR2 YYEEEE. This CDR3 contains 16 residues. CDR3 in amino acids: CASSYGLAGAFSEQFF. Here the CDR3 DNA reads TGTGCCAGCAGCTATGGACTAGCGGGAGCGTTTAGTGAGCAGTTCTTC.

The chain couples TRBV11-3 to TRBJ2-2; no clear D gene. Deletions cut 3 bases from V and 5 bases from J, with 7 bases between. CDR1 and CDR2 from the germline V gene are SGHNT and YENEEA. CDR3 length equals 13 residues. The CDR3 sequence: CASSLTGTGELFF. The CDR3 DNA is TGTGCCAGCAGCTTGACTGGTACCGGGGAGCTGTTTTTT.

This sequence joins TRBV19 and TRBJ1-4; 8 nucleotides agree with TRBD1. V dropped 8 bases and J dropped 4; count of bases not matched to a gene: 6. The CDR3 extends over 14 amino acids. Germline V gives CDR1 LNHDA, CDR2 SQIVND (reference sequence). The CDR3 coding sequence is TGTGCCAGTTCCAGGGGGCGCAGTAATGAAAAACTGTTTTTT. Amino acid sequence: CASSRGRSNEKLFF. Full variable domain (remainder filled in from reference TRBV19 and TRBJ1-4): DGGITQSPKYLFRKEGQNVTLSCEQNLNHDAMYWYRQDPGQGLRLIYYSQIVNDFQKGDIAEGYSVSREKKESFPLTVTSAQKNPTAFYLCASSRGRSNEKLFFGSGTQLSVL.

The chain carries TRBV28 and TRBJ1-1; 9 bases line up with TRBD1. Germline V CDR1 and CDR2: MDHEN, SYDVKM. The CDR3 has 13 amino acids. V gave up 8 bases and J gave up 5 bases; unmatched junction bases: 6. The CDR3: CASLGQGETEAFF. DNA for the CDR3: TGTGCCAGCCTGGGACAGGGCGAGACTGAAGCTTTCTTT. Based on the CDR3 plus reference TRBV28 and TRBJ1-1, the full variable domain is DVKVTQSSRYLVKRTGEKVFLECVQDMDHENMFWYRQDPGLGLRLIYFSYDVKMKEKGDIPEGYSVSREKKERFSLILESASTNQTSMYLCASLGQGETEAFFGQGTRLTVV.

This chain connects TRBV9 to TRBJ1-4; no clear D. CDR1 and CDR2 (germline): SGDLS, YYNGEE. CDR3 length equals 14 residues. The germline V and J ends were trimmed by 0 bases and 7 bases, with 10 bases remaining between them. The DNA of the CDR3 is TGTGCCAGCAGCGTAGCACATTCGGGTGAAAAACTGTTTTTT. Translation: CASSVAHSGEKLFF.

V and J are TRBV7-8 and TRBJ1-5; D not certain. Germline V lookup: CDR1 SGHVS, CDR2 FQNEAQ. V was cut by 2 bases and J by 7 bases, with 18 bases left in between. The CDR3 covers 16 residues. CDR3 DNA sequence: TGTGCCAGCAGCTTAACGGGGTCTGTGCCGGGGCAGCCCCAGCATTTT. Its protein product is CASSLTGSVPGQPQHF. The entire variable domain, with the rest obtained from reference TRBV7-8 and TRBJ1-5, is as follows: GAGVSQSPRYKVAKRGQDVALRCDPISGHVSLFWYQQALGQGPEFLTYFQNEAQLDKSGLPSDRFFAERPEGSVSTLKIQRTQQEDSAVYLCASSLTGSVPGQPQHFGDGTRLSIL.

In its sample, this clone was seen once. The chain couples TRBV11-2 to TRBJ2-5, with D maybe TRBD2 (5 bases). The germline V gene encodes CDR1 SGHAT and CDR2 FQNNGV. V was cut by 4 bases and J by 4 bases, with 19 bases left in between. The CDR3 is 16 amino acids. The CDR3 DNA sequence: TGTGCCAGCAGCTCCAACGGGGTTCCGGTAGGAGAGACCCAGTACTTC. Translating gives CASSSNGVPVGETQYF.

CDR3 loop: CSGGDSGNTIYF. The CDR3 DNA is TGCAGCGGAGGGGACAGCGGAAACACCATATATTTT. The V gene is TRBV29-1, the J gene TRBJ1-3; 7 bases agree with TRBD1. The trim removed 7 bases at V and 4 bases at J, leaving 4 bases unmatched. The CDR3 covers 12 residues. Germline assignment: CDR1 SQVTM and CDR2 ANQGSEA.

The CDR3 DNA is TGTGCCAGCACCCGAGAATTCCGGCCTAGTCTCCTCGGGGCCCAGTACTTC. Its protein product is CASTREFRPSLLGAQYF. The rearrangement links TRBV7-9 to TRBJ2-5, with a weak D call TRBD2 (5 bases). The ends were cut back, 7 bases at V and 9 bases at J, with 30 bases in the middle. The CDR3 loop spans 17 amino acids. The germline gives CDR1 SEHNR, CDR2 FQNEAQ (reference sequence). Based on the CDR3 plus reference TRBV7-9 and TRBJ2-5, the full variable domain is DTGVSQNPRHKITKRGQNVTFRCDPISEHNRLYWYRQTLGQGPEFLTYFQNEAQLEKSRLLSDRFSAERPKGSFSTLEIQRTEQGDSAMYLCASTREFRPSLLGAQYFGPGTRLLVL.

This rearrangement joins TRBV18 to TRBJ2-7, with a possible D match to TRBD2 (7 bases). The CDR3 is 15 amino acids. Trimming took off 0 bases at V and 6 bases at J, with 15 bases between the two ends. Germline CDR1 reads KGHSH; CDR2 reads LQKENI. CDR3 nucleotide sequence: TGTGCCAGCTCACCACCGGGGGCGGGAGCATTCGAGCAGTACTTC. Its translation: CASSPPGAGAFEQYF.

The chain links TRBV28 to TRBJ1-1; a weak D match, TRBD1 (5 bases). This CDR3 has 14 residues. CDR1 and CDR2 (germline): MDHEN, SYDVKM. With 2 bases removed from V and 5 bases from J, the gap between germline ends came to 12 bases. For the CDR3, the DNA is TGTGCCAGCAGTTTAGGACATCCGGGGACTGAAGCTTTCTTT. This gives the protein CASSLGHPGTEAFF.

The chain is built from TRBV19 and TRBJ2-5; D not resolved. The CDR3 loop spans 11 amino acids. Germline V gene sequence: CDR1 LNHDA, CDR2 SQIVND (reference sequence). V was shortened by 3 bases and J by 4 bases, with 3 bases between the two germline ends. The chain's CDR3 is CASSMAETQYF. In nucleotides, the CDR3 is TGTGCCAGTAGTATGGCAGAGACCCAGTACTTC. Drawing the rest from reference TRBV19 and TRBJ2-5, the complete variable domain is DGGITQSPKYLFRKEGQNVTLSCEQNLNHDAMYWYRQDPGQGLRLIYYSQIVNDFQKGDIAEGYSVSREKKESFPLTVTSAQKNPTAFYLCASSMAETQYFGPGTRLLVL.

The genes are TRBV19 and TRBJ1-2; no definite D call. Per the germline V gene, CDR1 is LNHDA and CDR2 is SQIVND (reference sequence). Between the trimmed V and J ends, which lost 5 bases and 1 base, there was a span of 5 bases. The CDR3 has 12 residues. The CDR3 is CASSLVNYGYTF. In DNA form, the CDR3 reads TGTGCCAGTAGTTTGGTTAACTATGGCTACACCTTC.

The chain carries TRBV4-2 and TRBJ1-4; possibly TRBD1 for D (6 bases). Trimming pared 3 bases from V and 8 bases from J, leaving 10 bases between. This CDR3 is 13 amino acids long. The germline V gene has CDR1 LGHNA and CDR2 YNFKEQ. CDR3 sequence reads: CASSQTGREKLFF. As DNA, the CDR3 is TGTGCCAGCAGCCAGACAGGAAGGGAAAAACTGTTTTTT.

The chain recombines TRBV2 with TRBJ2-1; 8 bases align to TRBD1. CDR3 length: 12 amino acids. From germline, CDR1 is SNHLY and CDR2 FYNNEI. CDR3 sequence reads: CGSSSTGDRKFF. As DNA, the CDR3 is TGTGGGAGTAGCTCGACTGGGGACAGGAAGTTCTTC. The whole variable domain, remainder taken from reference TRBV2 and TRBJ2-1, is EPEVTQTPSHQVTQMGQEVILRCVPISNHLYFYWYRQILGQKVEFLVSFYNNEISEKSEIFDDQFSVERPDGSNFTLKIRSTKLEDSAMYFCGSSSTGDRKFFGPGTRLTVL.